The 3 T cell receptor beta chains in this list originate from one sample, sequenced in a study of graft-versus-host responses after intestinal transplantation. Repertoires were generated with immunoSEQ multiplex PCR, while TCRdb's copy carries only in-frame clones and drops some. Of 130,000 to 150,000 clones in the sample, over 90% are singletons; the top ten hold around 0.19%. Antigens of these TCRs are unknown. Material: unstimulated CD4+ T cells sorted from spleen or lymph node cells, obtained before intestinal transplant. The receptors originated from a human donor who received an intestinal transplant.

In nucleotides, the CDR3 is TGTGCCAGCAGGGATAGCTCCTCTGGAAACACCATATATTTT. Translation: CASRDSSSGNTIYF. The chain employs TRBV7-3 and TRBJ1-3; D gene ambiguous. Germline V gene sequence: CDR1 SGHTA, CDR2 FQGTGA. Trimming stripped 6 bases from V and 0 bases from J, with 9 bases between. This CDR3 is 14 amino acids long.

The genes are TRBV5-6 and TRBJ2-5; the match to TRBD2 covers 7 bases. Trimming cost V 0 bases and J 1 base; bases outside gene matches: 6. Germline CDR1 is SGHDT and CDR2 is YYEEEE. There are 16 residues in the CDR3. The CDR3 sequence: CASSLGVGGGQETQYF. The CDR3 DNA is TGTGCCAGCAGCTTGGGGGTTGGCGGGGGCCAAGAGACCCAGTACTTC. Variable domain in full (rest from reference TRBV5-6 and TRBJ2-5): DAGVTQSPTHLIKTRGQQVTLRCSPKSGHDTVSWYQQALGQGPQFIFQYYEEEERQRGNFPDRFSGHQFPNYSSELNVNALLLGDSALYLCASSLGVGGGQETQYFGPGTRLLVL.

The gene calls are TRBV29-1 and TRBJ1-1; the D is unclear. This CDR3 has 12 residues. In germline, CDR1 is SQVTM, CDR2 ANQGSEA. Deletions cut 4 bases from V and 6 bases from J, with 12 bases between. CDR3 coding DNA: TGCAGCGTTGGTCAAGGATTGGCTGAAGCTTTCTTT. Its protein product is CSVGQGLAEAFF.